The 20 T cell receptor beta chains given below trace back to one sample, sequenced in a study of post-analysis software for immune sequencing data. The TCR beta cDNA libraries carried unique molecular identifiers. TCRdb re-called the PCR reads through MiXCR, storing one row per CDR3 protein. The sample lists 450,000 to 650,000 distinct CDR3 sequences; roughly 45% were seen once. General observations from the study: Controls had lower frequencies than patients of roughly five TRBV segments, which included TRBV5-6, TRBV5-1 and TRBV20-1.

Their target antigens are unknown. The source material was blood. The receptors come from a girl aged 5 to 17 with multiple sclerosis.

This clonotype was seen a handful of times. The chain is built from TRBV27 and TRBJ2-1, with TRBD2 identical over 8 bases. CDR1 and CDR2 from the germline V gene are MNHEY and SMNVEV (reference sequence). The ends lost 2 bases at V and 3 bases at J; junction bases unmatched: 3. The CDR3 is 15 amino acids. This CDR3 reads CASSLVRGGYNEQFF. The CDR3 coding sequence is TGTGCCAGCAGTTTAGTACGGGGGGGCTACAATGAGCAGTTCTTC.

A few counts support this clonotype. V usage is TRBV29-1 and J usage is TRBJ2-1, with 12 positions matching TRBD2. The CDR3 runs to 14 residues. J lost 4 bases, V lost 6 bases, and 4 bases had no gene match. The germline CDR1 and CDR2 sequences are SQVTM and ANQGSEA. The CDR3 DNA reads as TGCAGCGTCGACGGGACTAGCGGGTACAATGAGCAGTTCTTC. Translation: CSVDGTSGYNEQFF.

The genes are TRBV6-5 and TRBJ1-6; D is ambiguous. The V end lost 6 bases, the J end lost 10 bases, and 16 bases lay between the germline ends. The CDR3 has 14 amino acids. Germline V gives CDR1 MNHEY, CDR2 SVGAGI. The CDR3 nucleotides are TGTGCCAGCAGACAGCTGCGAATTGCCTCACCCCTCCACTTT. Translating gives CASRQLRIASPLHF.

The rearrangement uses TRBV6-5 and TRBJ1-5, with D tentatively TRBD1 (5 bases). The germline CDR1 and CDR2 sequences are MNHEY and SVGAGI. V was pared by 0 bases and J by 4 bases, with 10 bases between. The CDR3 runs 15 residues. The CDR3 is CASSYSSQGNQPQHF. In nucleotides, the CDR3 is TGTGCCAGCAGTTACTCGTCTCAGGGTAATCAGCCCCAGCATTTT.

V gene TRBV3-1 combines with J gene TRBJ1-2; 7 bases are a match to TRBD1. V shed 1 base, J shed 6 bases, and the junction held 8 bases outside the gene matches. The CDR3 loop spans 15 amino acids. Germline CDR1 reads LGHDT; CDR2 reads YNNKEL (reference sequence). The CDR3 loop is CASSQGTGHGDGYTF. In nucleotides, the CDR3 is TGTGCCAGCAGCCAAGGGACAGGTCACGGTGATGGCTACACCTTC.

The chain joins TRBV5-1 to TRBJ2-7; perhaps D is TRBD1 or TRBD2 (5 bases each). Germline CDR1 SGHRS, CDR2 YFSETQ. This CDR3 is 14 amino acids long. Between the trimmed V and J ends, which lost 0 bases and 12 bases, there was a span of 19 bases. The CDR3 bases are TGCGCCAGCAGCTTGGCCGCGCCGAGGTCGGGGCTGTACTTC. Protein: CASSLAAPRSGLYF.

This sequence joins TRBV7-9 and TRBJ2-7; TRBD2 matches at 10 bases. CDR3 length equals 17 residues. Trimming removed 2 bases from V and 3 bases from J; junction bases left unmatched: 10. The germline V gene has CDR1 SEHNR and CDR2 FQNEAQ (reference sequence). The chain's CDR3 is CASSLNFLGTSVYEQYF. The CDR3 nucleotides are TGTGCCAGCAGCTTAAATTTTCTTGGGACTAGCGTCTACGAGCAGTACTTC.

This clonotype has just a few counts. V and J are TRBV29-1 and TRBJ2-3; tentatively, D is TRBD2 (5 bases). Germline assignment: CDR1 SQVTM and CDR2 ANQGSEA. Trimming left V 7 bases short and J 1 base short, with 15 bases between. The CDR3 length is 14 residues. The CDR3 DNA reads TGCAGCGCCCTCGGACTTTCCCGCACAGATACGCAGTATTTT. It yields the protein CSALGLSRTDTQYF.

The DNA for the CDR3 is TGTGCCAGCAGCTCAATAGCGGGAGTGGTCTACAATGAGCAGTTCTTC. As protein: CASSSIAGVVYNEQFF. The chain combines TRBV7-2 with TRBJ2-1; the match to TRBD2 covers 9 bases. Trimming took 4 bases from V and 3 from J; bases not matched to a gene: 7. The CDR3 spans 16 residues. Germline assignment: CDR1 SGHTA and CDR2 FQGNSA.

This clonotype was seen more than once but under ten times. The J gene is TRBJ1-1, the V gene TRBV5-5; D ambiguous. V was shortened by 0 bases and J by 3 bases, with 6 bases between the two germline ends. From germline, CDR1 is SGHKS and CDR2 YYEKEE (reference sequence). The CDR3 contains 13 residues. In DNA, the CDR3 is TGTGCCAGCAGCTTGGGAGAGTACACTGAAGCTTTCTTT. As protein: CASSLGEYTEAFF.

The CDR3, as DNA: TGTGCCAGCAGTTGGGGACAGGGGTTCGAGCAGTACTTC. Translated, it gives CASSWGQGFEQYF. The chain uses TRBV6-5 and TRBJ2-4; 10 bases are a match to TRBD1. The end of the DNA aligns better with TRBJ2-7, so the J call may be wrong. Per the germline V gene, CDR1 is MNHEY and CDR2 is SVGAGI. The CDR3 is made up of 13 amino acids.

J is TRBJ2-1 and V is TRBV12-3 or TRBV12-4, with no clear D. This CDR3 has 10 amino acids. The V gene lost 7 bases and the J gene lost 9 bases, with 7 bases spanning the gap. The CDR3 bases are TGTGCCAGCAAGGGTGGTGAGCAGTTCTTC. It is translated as CASKGGEQFF.

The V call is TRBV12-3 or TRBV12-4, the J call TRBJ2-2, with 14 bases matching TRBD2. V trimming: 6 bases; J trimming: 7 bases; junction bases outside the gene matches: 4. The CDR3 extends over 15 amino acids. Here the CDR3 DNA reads TGTGCCAGCAGAGGACTAGCGGGGGGTGTCGGGGAGCTGTTTTTT. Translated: CASRGLAGGVGELFF.

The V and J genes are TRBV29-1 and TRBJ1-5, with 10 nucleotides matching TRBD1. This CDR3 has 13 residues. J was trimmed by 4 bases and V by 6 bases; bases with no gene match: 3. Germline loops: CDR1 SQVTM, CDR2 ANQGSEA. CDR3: CSVGTGVNQPQHF. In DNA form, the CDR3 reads TGCAGCGTGGGGACAGGGGTAAATCAGCCCCAGCATTTT.

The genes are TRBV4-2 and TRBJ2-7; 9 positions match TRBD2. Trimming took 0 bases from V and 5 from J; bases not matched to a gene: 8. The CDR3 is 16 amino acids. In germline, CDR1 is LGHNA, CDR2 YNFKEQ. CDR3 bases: TGTGCCAGCAGCCAAGATCAGGCTAGCGGGAACGACGAGCAGTACTTC. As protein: CASSQDQASGNDEQYF.

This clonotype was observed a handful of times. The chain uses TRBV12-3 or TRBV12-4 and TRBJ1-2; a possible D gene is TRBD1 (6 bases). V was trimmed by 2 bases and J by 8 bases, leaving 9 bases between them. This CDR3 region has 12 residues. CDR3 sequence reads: CASSLRQEGYTF. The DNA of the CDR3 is TGTGCCAGCAGTTTACGACAGGAGGGCTACACCTTC.

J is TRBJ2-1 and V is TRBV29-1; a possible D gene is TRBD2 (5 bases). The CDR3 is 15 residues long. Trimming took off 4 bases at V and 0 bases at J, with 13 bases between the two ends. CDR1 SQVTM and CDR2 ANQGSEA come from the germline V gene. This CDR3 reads CSVGFGLSSYNEQFF. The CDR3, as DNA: TGCAGCGTTGGATTCGGACTCAGCTCCTACAATGAGCAGTTCTTC.

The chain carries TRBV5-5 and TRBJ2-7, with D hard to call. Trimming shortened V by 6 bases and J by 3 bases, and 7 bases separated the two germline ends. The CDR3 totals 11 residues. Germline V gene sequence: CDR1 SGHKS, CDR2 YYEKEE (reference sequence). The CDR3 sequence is CASTLNYEQYF. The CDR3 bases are TGTGCCAGCACCTTAAACTACGAGCAGTACTTC. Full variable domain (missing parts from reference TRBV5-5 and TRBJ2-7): DAGVTQSPTHLIKTRGQQVTLRCSPISGHKSVSWYQQVLGQGPQFIFQYYEKEERGRGNFPDRFSARQFPNYSSELNVNALLLGDSALYLCASTLNYEQYFGPGTRLTVT.

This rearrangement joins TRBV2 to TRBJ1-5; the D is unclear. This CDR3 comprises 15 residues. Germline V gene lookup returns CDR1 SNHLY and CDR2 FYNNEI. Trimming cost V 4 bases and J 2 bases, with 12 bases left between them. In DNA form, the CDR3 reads TGTGCCAGCAGTGGAGGGCAAGATGGCAATCAGCCCCAGCATTTT. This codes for CASSGGQDGNQPQHF.

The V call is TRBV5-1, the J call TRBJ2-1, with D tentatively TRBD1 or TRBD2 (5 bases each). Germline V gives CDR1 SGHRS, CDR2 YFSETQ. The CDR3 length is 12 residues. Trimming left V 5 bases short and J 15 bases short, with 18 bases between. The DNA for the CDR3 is TGCGCCAGCAGACTCACTGGGGGAAACTTGTTCTTC. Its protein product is CASRLTGGNLFF. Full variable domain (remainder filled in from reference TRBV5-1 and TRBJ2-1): KAGVTQTPRYLIKTRGQQVTLSCSPISGHRSVSWYQQTPGQGLQFLFEYFSETQRNKGNFPGRFSGRQFSNSRSEMNVSTLELGDSALYLCASRLTGGNLFFGPGTRLTVL.